This paragraph covers one T cell receptor (beta chain) sequence. The PCR employed 60 Vbeta primers together with 13 Jbeta primers. Method: immunoSEQ multiplex PCR; TCRdb's copy keeps in-frame clones and lacks some. The sample carries around 180,000 clones, about 80% recorded once. This sample stems from a study of cytomegalovirus exposure and HLA in healthy donors. Trimming took off 6 bases at V and 1 base at J, with 13 bases between the two ends. This CDR3 is built from 15 residues. Germline CDR1 is SGHNT and CDR2 is YYREEE (reference sequence). The TCR comes from a woman aged 40 to 49 in good health and CMV-seronegative. The specimen was PBMCs. The chain employs TRBV5-4 and TRBJ2-2, with D possibly TRBD2 on 5 matching bases. The CDR3 region is CASTTDWGNTGELFF. The CDR3 DNA follows: TGTGCCAGCACCACGGACTGGGGGAACACCGGGGAGCTGTTTTTT.